A selection of T cell receptor beta chains follows, all from one sample in a study of Ad26.COV2.S vaccination and SARS-CoV-2 variants. The table came from immunoSEQ multiplex PCR; TCRdb's copy has only in-frame clones and leaves some out. This table has around 450,000 clones, 89% appearing once. Material: peripheral blood, obtained in a trial of Ad26.COV2.S vaccine versus placebo. The receptors stem from a person aged 18-65 years who received the Ad26.COV2.S COVID-19 vaccine or a placebo. Both conserved end residues are part of each CDR3. The order of the fields is CDR3 protein, clone size, V gene. The size field is filled for only some rows; it gives once, few, many or a size class.

CDR3 protein: CASSLGPPGRANEKLFF
clone size: .
V gene: TRBV7-2

CDR3 protein: CASSLVRGSLKDNEQFF
clone size: .
V gene: TRBV5-1

CDR3 protein: CASSPLTTNEKLFF
clone size: .
V gene: TRBV18

CDR3 protein: CASSYSTDIRGVMNTEAFF
clone size: .
V gene: TRBV6-2/TRBV6-3

CDR3 protein: CASSEYWGGAYNEQFF
clone size: .
V gene: TRBV6-1

CDR3 protein: CASNLVGGNTGELFF
clone size: .
V gene: TRBV7-9

CDR3 protein: CASSLDWGIGTGELFF
clone size: .
V gene: TRBV11-3

CDR3 protein: CASSSTGGYEQYF
clone size: .
V gene: TRBV27

CDR3 protein: CASSLRQGEAFF
clone size: few
V gene: TRBV3-1/TRBV3-2

CDR3 protein: CASSPPSGGQNEKLFF
clone size: .
V gene: TRBV5-5

CDR3 protein: CASSLAGRTYEQYF
clone size: .
V gene: TRBV7-8

CDR3 protein: CASRTTTGSNYGYTF
clone size: .
V gene: TRBV6-5

CDR3 protein: CASNIRGQENEKLFF
clone size: .
V gene: TRBV6-6

CDR3 protein: CASSPPLGGGTTLGYTF
clone size: .
V gene: TRBV25-1

CDR3 protein: CASSLVGQGGEKLFF
clone size: few
V gene: TRBV5-1

CDR3 protein: CASSVGSKDRGNEKLFF
clone size: .
V gene: TRBV9

CDR3 protein: CASSARDRGRIEQYF
clone size: once
V gene: TRBV7-9

CDR3 protein: CASSSPGYDEQFF
clone size: .
V gene: TRBV5-4

CDR3 protein: CAILSKLAGAYNEQFF
clone size: once
V gene: TRBV28

CDR3 protein: CASSQDPGTSSDTQYF
clone size: .
V gene: TRBV4-1

CDR3 protein: CASRMSTSGSTVAASNEQFF
clone size: .
V gene: TRBV28

CDR3 protein: CASSARAVSYNSPLHF
clone size: .
V gene: TRBV5-1

CDR3 protein: CASSPQGMNTEAFF
clone size: .
V gene: TRBV18

CDR3 protein: CASSSSGDKLFF
clone size: .
V gene: TRBV7-2

CDR3 protein: CASSPGVGYEQYF
clone size: once
V gene: TRBV5-1

CDR3 protein: CASSPLLTGEESGYTF
clone size: .
V gene: TRBV18

CDR3 protein: CASSLAAGREIYEQYF
clone size: .
V gene: TRBV5-1

CDR3 protein: CASSDRRGQGQHF
clone size: .
V gene: TRBV6-2/TRBV6-3

CDR3 protein: CASSGLSSGANVLTF
clone size: .
V gene: TRBV2

CDR3 protein: CASTLAGADTGELFF
clone size: .
V gene: TRBV7-9

CDR3 protein: CASSGQGFEQYF
clone size: .
V gene: TRBV12-3/TRBV12-4

CDR3 protein: CASSYEGETGELFF
clone size: .
V gene: TRBV6-2/TRBV6-3

CDR3 protein: CASSLVLRQHNSPLHF
clone size: .
V gene: TRBV7-2

CDR3 protein: CASSLIMAADTQYF
clone size: .
V gene: TRBV7-2

CDR3 protein: CASSQGAYEKLFF
clone size: .
V gene: TRBV14

CDR3 protein: CAISESDREETQYF
clone size: .
V gene: TRBV10-3

CDR3 protein: CASSLAWAVDTQYF
clone size: .
V gene: TRBV7-2

CDR3 protein: CASSQDLLFGGYSYNEQFF
clone size: .
V gene: TRBV3-1/TRBV3-2

CDR3 protein: CASSRAGEQETQYF
clone size: .
V gene: TRBV27

CDR3 protein: CAWITRTGSNTEAFF
clone size: few
V gene: TRBV30

CDR3 protein: CASSFQGASGNTIYF
clone size: .
V gene: TRBV28

CDR3 protein: CASSPQGAQANYGYTF
clone size: .
V gene: TRBV5-4

CDR3 protein: CASSFRGSQPQHF
clone size: .
V gene: TRBV12-3/TRBV12-4

CDR3 protein: CASSTQRYNEQFF
clone size: .
V gene: TRBV19

CDR3 protein: CAWSASGRAYF
clone size: .
V gene: TRBV30

CDR3 protein: CASSPRWSDTQYF
clone size: .
V gene: TRBV11-2

CDR3 protein: CASIPGQGQETQYF
clone size: .
V gene: TRBV6-1

CDR3 protein: CASSPGGYTEAFF
clone size: .
V gene: TRBV28

CDR3 protein: CASSDAPGVGQPQHF
clone size: .
V gene: TRBV6-1

CDR3 protein: CASSISPGNYGYTF
clone size: .
V gene: TRBV19

CDR3 protein: CASSNPQVGTTKINEQFF
clone size: .
V gene: TRBV9

CDR3 protein: CASSSTGGASHEQYF
clone size: .
V gene: TRBV7-3

CDR3 protein: CASSDDRSSGANVLTF
clone size: .
V gene: TRBV9

CDR3 protein: CASSQDILSYQETQYF
clone size: .
V gene: TRBV14

CDR3 protein: CASSLELGPYNEQFF
clone size: once
V gene: TRBV7-3